This record covers a single T cell receptor beta chain. In the original workflow: Estimation of nucleated cell counts relied on the amplification of reference gene primers. Some clones are missing from TCRdb's copy, which holds only in-frame ones; the method was immunoSEQ multiplex PCR. That table gives V, J and clone size, and the DNA gave D and trimming. The sample consists of just over 300,000 clones, about 88% of them appearing once. The germline V gene has CDR1 SGDLS and CDR2 YYNGEE. This CDR3 is built from 17 residues. V gave up 3 bases and J gave up 0 bases; unmatched junction bases: 8. Individuals aged about 18 to 95 years were recruited from fewer than 30 US areas. The data stem from a study of blood T cell repertoires in COVID-19. Study-level background: The origin of the acute and convalescent COVID-19 samples was the United States, Italy and Spain.

The genes are TRBV9 and TRBJ2-1; 8 bases map to TRBD2. Sequences were obtained from PBMCs or T cells enriched from blood (not recorded which). This clonotype originated in a woman in her forties who had recovered from COVID-19. Written as DNA, the CDR3 is TGTGCCAGCAGCGCGGGGGGGACTTCTTACTCCTACAATGAGCAGTTCTTC. This gives the protein CASSAGGTSYSYNEQFF.